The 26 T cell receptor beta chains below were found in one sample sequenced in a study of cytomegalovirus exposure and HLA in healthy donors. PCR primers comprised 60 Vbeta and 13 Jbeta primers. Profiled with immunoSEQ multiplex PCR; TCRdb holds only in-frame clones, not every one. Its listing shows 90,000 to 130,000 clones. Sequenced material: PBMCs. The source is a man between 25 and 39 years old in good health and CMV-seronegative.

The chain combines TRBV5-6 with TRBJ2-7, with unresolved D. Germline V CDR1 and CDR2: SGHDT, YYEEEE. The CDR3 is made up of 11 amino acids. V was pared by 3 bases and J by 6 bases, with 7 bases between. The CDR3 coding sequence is TGTGCCAGCAGCTCCGTATCCGAGCAGTACTTC. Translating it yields CASSSVSEQYF.

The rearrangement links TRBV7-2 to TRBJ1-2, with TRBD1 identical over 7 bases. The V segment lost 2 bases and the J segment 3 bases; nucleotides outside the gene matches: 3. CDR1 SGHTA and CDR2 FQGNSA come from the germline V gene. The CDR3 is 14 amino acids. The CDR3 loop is CASSLNQGDYGYTF. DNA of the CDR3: TGTGCCAGCAGCTTAAATCAGGGGGACTATGGCTACACCTTC.

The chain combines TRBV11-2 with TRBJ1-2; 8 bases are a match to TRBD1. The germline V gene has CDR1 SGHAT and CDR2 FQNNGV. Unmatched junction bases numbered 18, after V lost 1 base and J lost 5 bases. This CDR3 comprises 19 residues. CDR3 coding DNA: TGTGCCAGCAGCTTAGTAGCCCGGGGACAGGCCCCCTTTGAATATGGCTACACCTTC. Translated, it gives CASSLVARGQAPFEYGYTF.

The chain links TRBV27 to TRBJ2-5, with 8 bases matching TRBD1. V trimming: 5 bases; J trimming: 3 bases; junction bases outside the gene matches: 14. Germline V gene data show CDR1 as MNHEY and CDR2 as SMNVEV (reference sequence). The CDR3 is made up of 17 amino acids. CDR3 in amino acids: CASSLLKDPGQEETQYF. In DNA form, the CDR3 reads TGTGCCAGCAGTCTACTCAAAGATCCGGGACAGGAAGAGACCCAGTACTTC.

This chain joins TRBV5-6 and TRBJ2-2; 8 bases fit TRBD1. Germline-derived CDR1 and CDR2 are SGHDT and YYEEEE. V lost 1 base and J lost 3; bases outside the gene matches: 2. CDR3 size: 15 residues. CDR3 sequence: CASSLLDRDTGELFF. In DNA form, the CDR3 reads TGTGCCAGCAGCTTGTTGGACAGGGACACCGGGGAGCTGTTTTTT.

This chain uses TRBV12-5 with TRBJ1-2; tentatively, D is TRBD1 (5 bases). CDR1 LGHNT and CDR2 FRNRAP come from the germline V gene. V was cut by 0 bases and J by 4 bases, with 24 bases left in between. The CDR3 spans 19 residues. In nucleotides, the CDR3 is TGTGCTAGTGGTTTGGTACTTGGGCTCGACAGAAAAGCTTTCTATGGCTACACCTTC. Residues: CASGLVLGLDRKAFYGYTF.

For the CDR3, the DNA is TGTGCCTGGACAGCCTACAATGAGCAGTTCTTC. Translation gives CAWTAYNEQFF. The chain couples TRBV30 to TRBJ2-1; unclear D gene. This CDR3 has 11 amino acids. Between the trimmed V and J ends, which lost 4 bases and 2 bases, there was a span of 3 bases. Germline V lookup: CDR1 GTSNPN, CDR2 SVGIG (reference sequence).

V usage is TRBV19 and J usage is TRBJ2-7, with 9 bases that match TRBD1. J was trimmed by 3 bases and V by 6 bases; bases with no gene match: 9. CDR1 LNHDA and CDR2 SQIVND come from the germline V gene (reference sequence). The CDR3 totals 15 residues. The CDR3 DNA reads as TGTGCCAGTAGGATACAGGGGGCAGTCGGCTACGAGCAGTACTTC. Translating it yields CASRIQGAVGYEQYF. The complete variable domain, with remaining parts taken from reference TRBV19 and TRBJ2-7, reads DGGITQSPKYLFRKEGQNVTLSCEQNLNHDAMYWYRQDPGQGLRLIYYSQIVNDFQKGDIAEGYSVSREKKESFPLTVTSAQKNPTAFYLCASRIQGAVGYEQYFGPGTRLTVT.

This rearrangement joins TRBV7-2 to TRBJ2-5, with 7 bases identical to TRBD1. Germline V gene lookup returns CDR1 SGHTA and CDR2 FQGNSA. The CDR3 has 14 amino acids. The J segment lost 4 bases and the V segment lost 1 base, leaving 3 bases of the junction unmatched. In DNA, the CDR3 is TGTGCCAGCAGCTTAGAGACAGGGCTAGAGACCCAGTACTTC. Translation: CASSLETGLETQYF. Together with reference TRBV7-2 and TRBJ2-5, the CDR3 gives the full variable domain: GAGVSQSPSNKVTEKGKDVELRCDPISGHTALYWYRQSLGQGLEFLIYFQGNSAPDKSGLPSDRFSAERTGGSVSTLTIQRTQQEDSAVYLCASSLETGLETQYFGPGTRLLVL.

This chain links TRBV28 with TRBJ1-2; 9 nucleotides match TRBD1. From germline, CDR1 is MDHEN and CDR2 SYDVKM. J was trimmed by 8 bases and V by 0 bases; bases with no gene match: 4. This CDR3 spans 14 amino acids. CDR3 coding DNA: TGTGCCAGCAGTTTATGGGACAGGGGTGACGGCTACACCTTC. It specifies CASSLWDRGDGYTF.

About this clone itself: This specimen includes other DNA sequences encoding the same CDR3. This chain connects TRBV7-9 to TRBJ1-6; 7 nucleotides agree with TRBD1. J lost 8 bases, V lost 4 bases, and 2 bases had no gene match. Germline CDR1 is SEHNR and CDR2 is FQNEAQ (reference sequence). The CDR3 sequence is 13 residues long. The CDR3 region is CASSSTGDSPLHF. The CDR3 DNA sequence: TGTGCCAGCAGCTCCACAGGGGATTCACCCCTCCACTTT. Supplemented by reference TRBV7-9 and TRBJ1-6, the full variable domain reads DTGVSQNPRHKITKRGQNVTFRCDPISEHNRLYWYRQTLGQGPEFLTYFQNEAQLEKSRLLSDRFSAERPKGSFSTLEIQRTEQGDSAMYLCASSSTGDSPLHFGNGTRLTVT.

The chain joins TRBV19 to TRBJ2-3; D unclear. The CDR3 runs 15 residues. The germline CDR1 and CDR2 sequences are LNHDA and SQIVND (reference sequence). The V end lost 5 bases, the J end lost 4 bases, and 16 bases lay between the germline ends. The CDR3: CASSSQDVVADTQYF. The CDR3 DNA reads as TGTGCCAGTAGTTCTCAGGATGTGGTGGCAGATACGCAGTATTTT.

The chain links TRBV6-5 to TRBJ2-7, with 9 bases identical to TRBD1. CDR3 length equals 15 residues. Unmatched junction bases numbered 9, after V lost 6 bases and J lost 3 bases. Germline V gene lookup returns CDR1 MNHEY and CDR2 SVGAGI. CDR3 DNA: TGTGCCAGCAGCGCATTGGGACAGGGACTCTACGAGCAGTACTTC. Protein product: CASSALGQGLYEQYF.

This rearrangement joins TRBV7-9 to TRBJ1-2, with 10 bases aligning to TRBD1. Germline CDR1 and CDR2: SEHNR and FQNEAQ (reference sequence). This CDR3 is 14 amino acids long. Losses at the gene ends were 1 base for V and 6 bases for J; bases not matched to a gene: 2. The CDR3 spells CASSLGGTGDGYTF. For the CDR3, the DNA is TGTGCCAGCAGCTTAGGCGGGACAGGGGATGGCTACACCTTC.

DNA for the CDR3: TGCGCCAGCAGCGAGGGACTAGCGGGGGGGTACGAGCAGTACTTC. It yields the protein CASSEGLAGGYEQYF. The chain has TRBV5-1 and TRBJ2-7, with 16 bases identical to TRBD2. Germline V gene lookup returns CDR1 SGHRS and CDR2 YFSETQ. Trimming at V came to 4 bases and at J to 4 bases, leaving 2 bases not matched to a gene. The length of the CDR3 is 15 residues.

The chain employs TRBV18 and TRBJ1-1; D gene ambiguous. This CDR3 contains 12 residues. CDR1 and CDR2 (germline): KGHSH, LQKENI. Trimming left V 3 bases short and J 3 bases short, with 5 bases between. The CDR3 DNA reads TGTGCCAGCTCACCCCAATACACTGAAGCTTTCTTT. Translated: CASSPQYTEAFF.

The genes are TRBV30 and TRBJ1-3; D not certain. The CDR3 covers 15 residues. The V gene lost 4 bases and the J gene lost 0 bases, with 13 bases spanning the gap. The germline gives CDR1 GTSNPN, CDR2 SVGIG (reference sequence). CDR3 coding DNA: TGTGCCTGGATGAGTAGCCCGACCTCTGGAAACACCATATATTTT. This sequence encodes CAWMSSPTSGNTIYF.

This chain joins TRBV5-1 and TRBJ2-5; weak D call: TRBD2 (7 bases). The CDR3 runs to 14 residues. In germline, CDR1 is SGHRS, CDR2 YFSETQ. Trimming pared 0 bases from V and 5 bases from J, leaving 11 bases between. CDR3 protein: CASSLAGGWETQYF. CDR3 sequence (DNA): TGCGCCAGCAGCTTGGCGGGGGGCTGGGAGACCCAGTACTTC.

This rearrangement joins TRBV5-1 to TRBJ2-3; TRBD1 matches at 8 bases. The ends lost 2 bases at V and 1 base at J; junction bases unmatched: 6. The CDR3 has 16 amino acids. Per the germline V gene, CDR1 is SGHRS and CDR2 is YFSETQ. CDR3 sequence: CASSFAGTGGTDTQYF. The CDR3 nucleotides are TGCGCCAGCAGCTTCGCCGGGACAGGAGGCACAGATACGCAGTATTTT.

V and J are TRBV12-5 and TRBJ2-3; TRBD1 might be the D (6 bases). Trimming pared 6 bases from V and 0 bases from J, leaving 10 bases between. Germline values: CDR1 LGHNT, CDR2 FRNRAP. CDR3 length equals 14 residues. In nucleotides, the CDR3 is TGTGCTAGTGGGCCGGGACATAGCACAGATACGCAGTATTTT. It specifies CASGPGHSTDTQYF. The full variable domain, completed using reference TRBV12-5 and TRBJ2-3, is DARVTQTPRHKVTEMGQEVTMRCQPILGHNTVFWYRQTMMQGLELLAYFRNRAPLDDSGMPKDRFSAEMPDATLATLKIQPSEPRDSAVYFCASGPGHSTDTQYFGPGTRLTVL.

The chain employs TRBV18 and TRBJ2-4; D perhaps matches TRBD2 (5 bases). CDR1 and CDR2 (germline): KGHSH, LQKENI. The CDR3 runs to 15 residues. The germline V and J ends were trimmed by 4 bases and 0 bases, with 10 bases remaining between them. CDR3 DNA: TGTGCCAGCTCACACCCCGGGGTAGCCAAAAACATTCAGTACTTC. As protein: CASSHPGVAKNIQYF. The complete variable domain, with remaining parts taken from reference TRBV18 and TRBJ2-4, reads NAGVMQNPRHLVRRRGQEARLRCSPMKGHSHVYWYRQLPEEGLKFMVYLQKENIIDESGMPKERFSAEFPKEGPSILRIQQVVRGDSAAYFCASSHPGVAKNIQYFGAGTRLSVL.

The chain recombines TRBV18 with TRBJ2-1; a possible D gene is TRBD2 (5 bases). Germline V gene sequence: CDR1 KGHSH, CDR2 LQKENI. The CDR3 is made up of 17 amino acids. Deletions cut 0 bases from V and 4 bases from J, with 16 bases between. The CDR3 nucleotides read TGTGCCAGCTCACCACCGGTTGTAGGAGGCGGGTACAATGAGCAGTTCTTC. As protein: CASSPPVVGGGYNEQFF.

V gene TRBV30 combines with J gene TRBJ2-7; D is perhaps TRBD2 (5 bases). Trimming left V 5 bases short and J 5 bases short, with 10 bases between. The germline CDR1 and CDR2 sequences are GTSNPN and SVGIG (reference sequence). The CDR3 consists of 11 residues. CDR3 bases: TGTGCCTGGGATTGGGGAGACGAGCAGTACTTC. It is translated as CAWDWGDEQYF.

CDR3 bases: TGCGCCAGCAGCTTAGGGGGCTACAATGAGCAGTTCTTC. Protein sequence: CASSLGGYNEQFF. This chain links TRBV5-1 with TRBJ2-1; D may be TRBD1 (6 bases). V lost 2 bases, J lost 3 bases, and 6 bases lay in between. The CDR3 contains 13 residues. Looked up from germline, CDR1 is SGHRS and CDR2 is YFSETQ.

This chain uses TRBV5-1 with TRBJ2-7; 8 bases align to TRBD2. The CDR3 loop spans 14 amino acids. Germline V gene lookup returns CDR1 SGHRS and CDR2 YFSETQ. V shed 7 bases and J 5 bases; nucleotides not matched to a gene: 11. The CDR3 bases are TGCGCCAGCGGTCCGGGGGGGCCTCTCCACGAGCAGTACTTC. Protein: CASGPGGPLHEQYF.

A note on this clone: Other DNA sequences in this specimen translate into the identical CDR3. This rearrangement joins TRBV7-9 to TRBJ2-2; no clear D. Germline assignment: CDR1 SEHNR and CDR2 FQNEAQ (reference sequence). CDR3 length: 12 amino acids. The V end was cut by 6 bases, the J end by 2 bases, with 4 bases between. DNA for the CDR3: TGTGCCAGCAGTCTAAACACCGGGGAGCTGTTTTTT. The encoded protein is CASSLNTGELFF.